This TCR beta chain was sequenced in a study of T cells after yellow fever vaccination. Template switching by 5'RACE produced TCR cDNA, adding a universal primer site and UMIs. From the 5' RACE reads, TCRdb called clonotypes with MiXCR, one entry per CDR3 protein. This table holds 150,000 to 200,000 distinct CDR3 sequences, less than 9% found once. The material sequenced was CD4+ T cells sorted from PBMCs, taken around 5 days after the first yellow fever vaccination. This receptor was taken from a man aged 18 to 35 who received the YFV17D yellow fever vaccine.

CDR3 region: CASSVGSPNEQYF. CDR3 coding DNA: TGTGCCAGCAGCGTGGGCAGCCCCAACGAGCAGTACTTC. V and J are TRBV9 and TRBJ2-7; D not certain. The length of the CDR3 is 13 residues. Germline V gene data show CDR1 as SGDLS and CDR2 as YYNGEE. Trimming left V 2 bases short and J 5 bases short, with 11 bases between.